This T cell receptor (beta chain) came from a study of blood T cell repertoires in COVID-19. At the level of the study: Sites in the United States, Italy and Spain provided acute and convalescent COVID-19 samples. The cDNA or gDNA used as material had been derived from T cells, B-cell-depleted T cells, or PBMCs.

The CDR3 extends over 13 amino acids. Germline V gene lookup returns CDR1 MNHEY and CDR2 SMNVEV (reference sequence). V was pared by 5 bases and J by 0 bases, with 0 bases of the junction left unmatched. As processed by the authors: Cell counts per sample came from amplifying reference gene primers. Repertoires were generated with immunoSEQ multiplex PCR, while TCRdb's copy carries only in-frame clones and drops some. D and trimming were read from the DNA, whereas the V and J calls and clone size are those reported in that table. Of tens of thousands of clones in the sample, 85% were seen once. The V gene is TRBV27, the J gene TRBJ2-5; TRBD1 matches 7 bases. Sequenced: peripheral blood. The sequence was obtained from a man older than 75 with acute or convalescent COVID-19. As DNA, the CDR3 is TGTGCCAGCAGTGGACAGGACCAAGAGACCCAGTACTTC. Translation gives CASSGQDQETQYF.